The clone carrying this T cell receptor beta chain appeared many times. Its antigen is still unknown. UMIs were added to TCR cDNA along with a universal primer site when it was made by 5'RACE template switching. Using its own MiXCR run on the 5' RACE reads, TCRdb lists one record per CDR3 protein. The sample holds 230,000 or so distinct CDR3 sequences, approximately 3.5% seen once. These data are taken from a study of T cells after yellow fever vaccination. V was pared by 5 bases and J by 4 bases, with 12 bases between. The CDR3 has 14 amino acids. The germline gives CDR1 SEHNR, CDR2 FQNEAQ (reference sequence). Study-level results: When the response was secondary, it was weaker but reached its peak faster, day 5 versus 15. Post-booster samples contained most primary-vaccination clones (approximately 95% CD4, around 89% CD8). CD4 and CD8 compartments shared a small share of clonotypes, likely from convergent recombination.

J is TRBJ1-5 and V is TRBV7-9, with a tentative D call TRBD1 (6 bases). The TCR was taken from a man between 18 and 29 years old who received the YFV17D yellow fever vaccine. The sequencing used PBMCs, collected 15 days after the yellow fever booster vaccination. The CDR3 nucleotides read TGTGCCAGCAGCGACCGGGACACAAATCAGCCCCAGCATTTT. Translating gives CASSDRDTNQPQHF. The variable domain in full, with the rest retrieved from reference TRBV7-9 and TRBJ1-5, is DTGVSQNPRHKITKRGQNVTFRCDPISEHNRLYWYRQTLGQGPEFLTYFQNEAQLEKSRLLSDRFSAERPKGSFSTLEIQRTEQGDSAMYLCASSDRDTNQPQHFGDGTRLSIL.